This T cell receptor beta chain comes out of a study of human T cells and chemical hapten exposure. Time point specified: patch test 3, about 24 weeks after DPC sensitization. Treatment defined: therapeutic diphenylcyclopropenone sensitization with weekly scalp DPC. The J segment lost 2 bases and the V segment lost 3 bases, leaving 8 bases of the junction unmatched. Looked up from germline, CDR1 is DFQATT and CDR2 is SNEGSKA (reference sequence). The CDR3 has 15 residues. Individual cDNA molecules had unique molecular identifiers attached to them by the library. Authors' processing steps: Counts of TCRs in each sample centred on a median of around 99,000 and extended from about 20,000 to 690,000. MiXCR, run by TCRdb on the RACE reads, gives a single entry per CDR3 protein. TCRdb assigned the V and J calls; the authors' analysis was not used. Among some 96,000 distinct CDR3 sequences, around a quarter were seen once, and the ten largest hold 10%.

Details on this clonotype: Its cognate antigen is unknown.

Study-wide findings and caveats: TCRs whose frequency exceeded 1 in 1000 remained the same following DPC sensitization.

The sequence was obtained from a man aged 40-55 years with alopecia areata. Some clones in this sample may be carry-over from other donors' samples. The chain links TRBV20-1 to TRBJ2-3; the match to TRBD1 covers 7 bases. Sequenced here: whole blood, sampled in connection with sensitization to the hapten diphenylcyclopropenone (DPC). The CDR3 DNA is TGCAGTGCTAGCCTCGACAGGGTGAACACAGATACGCAGTATTTT. As protein: CSASLDRVNTDTQYF.